This T cell receptor beta chain was sequenced during a study of blood T cell repertoires in COVID-19. About the research overall: The United States, Italy and Spain provided the acute and convalescent COVID-19 samples.

Trimming stripped 2 bases from V and 5 bases from J, with 10 bases between. This CDR3 comprises 13 residues. Germline CDR1 and CDR2: SNHLY and FYNNEI. This clone was counted a few times. Libraries were prepared by immunoSEQ multiplex PCR; TCRdb keeps only in-frame clonotypes and omits some of them. This table holds around 320,000 clones, just under 90% found once. This rearrangement joins TRBV2 to TRBJ2-7; D is perhaps TRBD2 (5 bases). The specimen was PBMCs or T cells enriched from blood (not recorded which). This sequence originates from a woman in her 50s who had been exposed to COVID-19. The CDR3 bases are TGTGCCAGCAGTGAACGGGGTCGCGACGAGCAGTACTTC. The encoded protein is CASSERGRDEQYF. Drawing the rest from reference TRBV2 and TRBJ2-7, the complete variable domain is EPEVTQTPSHQVTQMGQEVILRCVPISNHLYFYWYRQILGQKVEFLVSFYNNEISEKSEIFDDQFSVERPDGSNFTLKIRSTKLEDSAMYFCASSERGRDEQYFGPGTRLTVT.